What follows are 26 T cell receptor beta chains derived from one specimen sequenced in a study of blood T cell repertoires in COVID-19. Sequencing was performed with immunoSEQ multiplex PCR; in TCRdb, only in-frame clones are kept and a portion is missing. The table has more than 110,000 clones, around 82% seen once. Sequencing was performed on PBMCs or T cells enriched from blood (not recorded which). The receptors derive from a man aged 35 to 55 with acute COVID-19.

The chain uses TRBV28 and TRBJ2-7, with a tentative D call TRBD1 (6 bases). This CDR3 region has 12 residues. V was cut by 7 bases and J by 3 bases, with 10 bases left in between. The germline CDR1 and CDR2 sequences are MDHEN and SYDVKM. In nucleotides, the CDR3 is TGTGCCAGCACCTCACAGGGCTACGAGCAGTACTTC. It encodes CASTSQGYEQYF.

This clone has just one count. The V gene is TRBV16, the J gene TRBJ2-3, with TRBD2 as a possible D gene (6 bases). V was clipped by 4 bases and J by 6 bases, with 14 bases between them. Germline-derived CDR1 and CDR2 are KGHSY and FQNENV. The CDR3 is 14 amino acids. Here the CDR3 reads CASSLSEGGDTQYF. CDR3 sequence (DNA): TGTGCCAGCAGCCTCTCGGAGGGAGGCGATACGCAGTATTTT. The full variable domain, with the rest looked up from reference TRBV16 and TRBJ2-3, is GEEVAQTPKHLVRGEGQKAKLYCAPIKGHSYVFWYQQVLKNEFKFLISFQNENVFDETGMPKERFSAKCLPNSPCSLEIQATKLEDSAVYFCASSLSEGGDTQYFGPGTRLTVL.

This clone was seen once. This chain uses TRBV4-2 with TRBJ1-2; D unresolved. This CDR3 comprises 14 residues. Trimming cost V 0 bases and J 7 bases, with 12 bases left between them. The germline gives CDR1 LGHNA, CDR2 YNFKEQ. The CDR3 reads CASSQEARPGGYTF. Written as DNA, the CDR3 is TGTGCCAGCAGCCAAGAGGCTCGTCCAGGTGGCTACACCTTC.

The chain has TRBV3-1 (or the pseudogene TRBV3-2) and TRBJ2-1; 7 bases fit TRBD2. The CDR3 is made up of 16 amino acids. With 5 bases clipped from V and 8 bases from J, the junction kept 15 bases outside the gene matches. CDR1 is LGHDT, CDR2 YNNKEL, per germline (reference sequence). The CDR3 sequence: CASSGGLVALGDEQFF. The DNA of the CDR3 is TGTGCCAGCAGCGGCGGACTAGTGGCTTTGGGGGATGAGCAGTTCTTC.

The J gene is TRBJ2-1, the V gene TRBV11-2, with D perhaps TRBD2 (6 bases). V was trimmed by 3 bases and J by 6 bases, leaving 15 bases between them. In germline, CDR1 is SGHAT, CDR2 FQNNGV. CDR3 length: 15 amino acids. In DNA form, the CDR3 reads TGTGCCAGCAGCTTTAGAGGCCTAGCGAGCAATGAGCAGTTCTTC. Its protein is CASSFRGLASNEQFF. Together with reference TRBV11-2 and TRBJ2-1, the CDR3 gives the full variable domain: EAGVAQSPRYKIIEKRQSVAFWCNPISGHATLYWYQQILGQGPKLLIQFQNNGVVDDSQLPKDRFSAERLKGVDSTLKIQPAKLEDSAVYLCASSFRGLASNEQFFGPGTRLTVL.

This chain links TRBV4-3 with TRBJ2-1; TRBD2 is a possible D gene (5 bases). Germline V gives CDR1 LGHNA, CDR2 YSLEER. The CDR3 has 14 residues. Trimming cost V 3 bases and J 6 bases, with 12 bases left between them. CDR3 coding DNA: TGCGCCAGCAGCCACGGCCTAGCACGCAATGAGCAGTTCTTC. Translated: CASSHGLARNEQFF.

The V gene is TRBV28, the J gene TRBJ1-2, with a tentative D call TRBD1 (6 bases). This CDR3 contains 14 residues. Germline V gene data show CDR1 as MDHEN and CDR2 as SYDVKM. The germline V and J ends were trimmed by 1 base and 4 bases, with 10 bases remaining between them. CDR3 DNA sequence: TGTGCCAGCAGTTTATTGACAGGCACCTATGGCTACACCTTC. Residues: CASSLLTGTYGYTF.

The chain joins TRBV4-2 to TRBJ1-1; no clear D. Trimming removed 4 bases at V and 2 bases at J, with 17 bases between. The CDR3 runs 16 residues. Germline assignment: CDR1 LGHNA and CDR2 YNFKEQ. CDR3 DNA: TGTGCCAGCAGCCGCAGACTGGACGGGAAAAACACTGAAGCTTTCTTT. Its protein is CASSRRLDGKNTEAFF.

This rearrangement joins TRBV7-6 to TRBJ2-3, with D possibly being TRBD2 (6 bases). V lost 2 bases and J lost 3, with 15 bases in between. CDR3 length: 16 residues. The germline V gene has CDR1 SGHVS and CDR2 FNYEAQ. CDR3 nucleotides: TGTGCCAGCAGCTTAAGCAGTGTAGCGGTTACAGATACGCAGTATTTT. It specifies CASSLSSVAVTDTQYF.

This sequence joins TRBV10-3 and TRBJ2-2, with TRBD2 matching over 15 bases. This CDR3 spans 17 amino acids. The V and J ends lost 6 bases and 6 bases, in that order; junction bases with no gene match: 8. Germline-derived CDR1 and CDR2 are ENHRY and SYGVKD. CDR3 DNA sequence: TGTGCCATCAGCAGTGAATGGACTAGCGGGGGGGCCGGGGAGCTGTTTTTT. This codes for CAISSEWTSGGAGELFF.

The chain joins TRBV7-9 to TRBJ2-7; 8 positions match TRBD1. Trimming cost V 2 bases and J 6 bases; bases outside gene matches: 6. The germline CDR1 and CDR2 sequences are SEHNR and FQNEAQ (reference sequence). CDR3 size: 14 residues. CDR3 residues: CASSLSGQGGEQYF. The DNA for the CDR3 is TGTGCCAGCAGCTTATCAGGACAGGGTGGCGAGCAGTACTTC.

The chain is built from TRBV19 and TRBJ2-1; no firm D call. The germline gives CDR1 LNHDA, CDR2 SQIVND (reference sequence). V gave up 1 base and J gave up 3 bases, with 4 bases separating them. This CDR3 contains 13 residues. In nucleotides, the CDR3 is TGTGCCAGTAGTATAGGGCTCTACAATGAGCAGTTCTTC. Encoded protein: CASSIGLYNEQFF.

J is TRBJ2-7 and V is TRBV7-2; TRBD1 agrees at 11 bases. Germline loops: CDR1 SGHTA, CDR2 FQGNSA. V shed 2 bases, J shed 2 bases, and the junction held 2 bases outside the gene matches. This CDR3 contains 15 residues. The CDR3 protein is CASSLWTGGPYEQYF. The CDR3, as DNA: TGTGCCAGCAGCTTATGGACAGGGGGCCCCTACGAGCAGTACTTC.

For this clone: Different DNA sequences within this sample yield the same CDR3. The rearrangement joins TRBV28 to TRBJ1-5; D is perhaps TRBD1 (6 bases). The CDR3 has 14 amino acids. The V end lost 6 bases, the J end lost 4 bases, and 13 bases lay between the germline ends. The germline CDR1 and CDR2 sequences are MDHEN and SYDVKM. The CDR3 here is CASSLGGTNQPQHF. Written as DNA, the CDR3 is TGTGCCAGCAGCTTGGGGGGGACAAATCAGCCCCAGCATTTT.

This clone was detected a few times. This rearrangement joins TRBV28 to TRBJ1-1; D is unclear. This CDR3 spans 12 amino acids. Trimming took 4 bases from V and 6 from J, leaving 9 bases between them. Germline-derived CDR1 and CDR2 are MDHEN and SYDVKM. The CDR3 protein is CASSSSGPEAFF. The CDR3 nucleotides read TGTGCCAGCAGTTCCAGCGGACCTGAAGCTTTCTTT. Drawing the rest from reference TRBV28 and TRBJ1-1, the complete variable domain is DVKVTQSSRYLVKRTGEKVFLECVQDMDHENMFWYRQDPGLGLRLIYFSYDVKMKEKGDIPEGYSVSREKKERFSLILESASTNQTSMYLCASSSSGPEAFFGQGTRLTVV.

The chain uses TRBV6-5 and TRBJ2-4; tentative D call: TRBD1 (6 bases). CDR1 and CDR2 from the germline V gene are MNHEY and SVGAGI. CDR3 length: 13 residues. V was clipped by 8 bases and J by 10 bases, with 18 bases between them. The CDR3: CASPRRGGGIQYF. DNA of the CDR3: TGTGCCAGCCCCCGCAGGGGTGGAGGTATTCAGTACTTC.

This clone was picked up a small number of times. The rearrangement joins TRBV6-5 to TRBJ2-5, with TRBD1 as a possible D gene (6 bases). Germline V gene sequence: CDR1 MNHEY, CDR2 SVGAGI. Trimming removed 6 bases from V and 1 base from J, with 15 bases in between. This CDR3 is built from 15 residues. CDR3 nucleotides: TGTGCCAGCAGGGAGACAGGTTTAGGCCAAGAGACCCAGTACTTC. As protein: CASRETGLGQETQYF.

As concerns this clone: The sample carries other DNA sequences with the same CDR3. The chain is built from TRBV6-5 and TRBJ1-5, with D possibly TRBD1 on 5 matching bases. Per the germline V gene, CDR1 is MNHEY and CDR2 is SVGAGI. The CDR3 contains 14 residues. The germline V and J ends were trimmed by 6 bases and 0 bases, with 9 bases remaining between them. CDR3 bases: TGTGCCAGCAGCACAGGTTATAGCAATCAGCCCCAGCATTTT. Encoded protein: CASSTGYSNQPQHF.

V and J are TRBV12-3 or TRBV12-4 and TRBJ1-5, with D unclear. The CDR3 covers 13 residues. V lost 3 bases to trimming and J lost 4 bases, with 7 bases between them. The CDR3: CASSFSGNQPQHF. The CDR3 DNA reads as TGTGCCAGCAGTTTTAGCGGGAATCAGCCCCAGCATTTT.

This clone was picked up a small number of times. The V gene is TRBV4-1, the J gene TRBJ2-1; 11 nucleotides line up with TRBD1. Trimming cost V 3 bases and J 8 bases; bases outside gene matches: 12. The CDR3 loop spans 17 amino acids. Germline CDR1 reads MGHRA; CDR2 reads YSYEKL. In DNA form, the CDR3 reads TGCGCCAGCAGCCACAGAACCGGGACAGGGGGATATCATGAGCAGTTCTTC. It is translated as CASSHRTGTGGYHEQFF.

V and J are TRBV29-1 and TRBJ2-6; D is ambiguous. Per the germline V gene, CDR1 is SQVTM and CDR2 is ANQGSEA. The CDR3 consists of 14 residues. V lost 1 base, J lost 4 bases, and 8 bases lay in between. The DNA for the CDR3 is TGCAGCGTTGAAGGTTCTACCGGGGCCAACGTCCTGACTTTC. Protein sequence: CSVEGSTGANVLTF. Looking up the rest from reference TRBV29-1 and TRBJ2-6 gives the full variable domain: SAVISQKPSRDICQRGTSLTIQCQVDSQVTMMFWYRQQPGQSLTLIATANQGSEATYESGFVIDKFPISRPNLTFSTLTVSNMSPEDSSIYLCSVEGSTGANVLTFGAGSRLTVL.

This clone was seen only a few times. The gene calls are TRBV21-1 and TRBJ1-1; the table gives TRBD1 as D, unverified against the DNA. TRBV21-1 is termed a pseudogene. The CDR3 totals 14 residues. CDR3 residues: CASSRADRDPEAFF. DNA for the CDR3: TGTGCCAGCAGCCGGGCTGACAGGGACCCTGAAGCTTTCTTT.

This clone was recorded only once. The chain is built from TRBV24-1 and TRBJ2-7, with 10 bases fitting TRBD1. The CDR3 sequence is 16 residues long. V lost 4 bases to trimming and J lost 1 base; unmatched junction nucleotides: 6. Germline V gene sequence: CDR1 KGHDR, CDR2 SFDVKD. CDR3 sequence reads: CATSERRQGASYEQYF. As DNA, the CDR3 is TGTGCCACCAGTGAACGAAGACAGGGGGCATCCTACGAGCAGTACTTC.

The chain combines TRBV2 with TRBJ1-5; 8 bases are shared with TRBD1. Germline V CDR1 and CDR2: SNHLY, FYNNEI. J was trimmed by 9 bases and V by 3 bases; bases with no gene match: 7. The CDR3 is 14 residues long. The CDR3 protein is CASSDRTGSPPQHF. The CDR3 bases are TGTGCCAGCAGTGACCGGACAGGGTCGCCGCCCCAGCATTTT. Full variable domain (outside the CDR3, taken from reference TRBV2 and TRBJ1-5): EPEVTQTPSHQVTQMGQEVILRCVPISNHLYFYWYRQILGQKVEFLVSFYNNEISEKSEIFDDQFSVERPDGSNFTLKIRSTKLEDSAMYFCASSDRTGSPPQHFGDGTRLSIL.

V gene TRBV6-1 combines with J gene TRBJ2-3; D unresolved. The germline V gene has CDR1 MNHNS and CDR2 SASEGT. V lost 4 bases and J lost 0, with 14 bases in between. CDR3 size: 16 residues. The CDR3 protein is CASSVQRYSSTDTQYF. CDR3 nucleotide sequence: TGTGCCAGCAGTGTCCAACGGTACTCTAGCACAGATACGCAGTATTTT.

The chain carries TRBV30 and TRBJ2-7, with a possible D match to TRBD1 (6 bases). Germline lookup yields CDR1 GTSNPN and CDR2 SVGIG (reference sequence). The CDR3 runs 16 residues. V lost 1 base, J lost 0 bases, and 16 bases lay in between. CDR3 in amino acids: CAWSGGLTGTSYEQYF. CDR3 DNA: TGTGCCTGGAGTGGTGGACTCACAGGGACCTCCTACGAGCAGTACTTC.